This T cell receptor (beta chain) was recovered during a study of monozygotic twins with inflammatory bowel disease. A note on this clonotype: Its matching antigen is unknown.

Study-level points and caveats: Support for a single strong signal or clonotype associated with IBD was absent. Differences in immunosuppressive treatment may have been a source of added variability in patient repertoires.

Starting material for each TCR library was around 3.5 ug of total RNA. cDNA for each sample came from eight separate reactions. TCRdb processed the 5' RACE reads again and assigns one entry to each CDR3 protein, with no DNA. Here the sample table reports roughly 160,000 distinct CDR3 sequences. The CDR3 is made up of 13 amino acids. Germline loops: CDR1 DFQATT, CDR2 SNEGSKA (reference sequence). The genes are TRBV20-1 and TRBJ1-6. Sequencing input: blood. The source is a human donor with ulcerative colitis or Crohn's disease, or a healthy co-twin of an affected twin (not recorded which). The CDR3 sequence: CSASFGTDSPLHF.